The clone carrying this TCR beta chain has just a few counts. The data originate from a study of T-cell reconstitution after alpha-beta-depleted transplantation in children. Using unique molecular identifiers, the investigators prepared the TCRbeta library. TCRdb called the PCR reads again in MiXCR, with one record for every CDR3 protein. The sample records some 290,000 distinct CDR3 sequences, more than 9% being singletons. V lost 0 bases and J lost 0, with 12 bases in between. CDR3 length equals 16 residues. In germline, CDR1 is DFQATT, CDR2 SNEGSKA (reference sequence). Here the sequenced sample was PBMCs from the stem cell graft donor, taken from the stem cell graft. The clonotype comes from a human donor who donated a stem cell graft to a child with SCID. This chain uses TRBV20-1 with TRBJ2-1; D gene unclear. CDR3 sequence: CSARDLGPFSYNEQFF. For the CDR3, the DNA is TGCAGTGCTAGAGATTTAGGCCCTTTCTCCTACAATGAGCAGTTCTTC.